These 20 T cell receptor beta chains share one sample of origin, sequenced in a study of OX40 agonist ivuxolimab in advanced cancers. Profiled with immunoSEQ multiplex PCR; TCRdb holds only in-frame clones, not every one. The sample carries around 67,000 clones, 80% to 95% recorded once. The starting material was CD4+ or CD8+ T cells sorted from blood, obtained in a trial of the OX40 agonist ivuxolimab. These receptor sequences come from an adult with an advanced solid tumor such as melanoma, head and neck, liver or kidney cancer.

The rearrangement links TRBV30 to TRBJ1-4, with a weak D call TRBD1 (5 bases). Per germline, CDR1 GTSNPN and CDR2 SVGIG (reference sequence). This CDR3 has 17 amino acids. V was clipped by 3 bases and J by 6 bases, with 23 bases between them. The CDR3 loop reads CAWSTTSGIGGHEKLFF. The CDR3 DNA sequence: TGTGCCTGGAGCACCACTTCAGGGATCGGGGGACATGAAAAACTGTTTTTT.

The rearrangement links TRBV5-6 to TRBJ1-4, with TRBD1 as a possible D gene (5 bases). Germline V gives CDR1 SGHDT, CDR2 YYEEEE. V was cut by 0 bases and J by 7 bases, with 16 bases left in between. The CDR3 consists of 16 residues. In nucleotides, the CDR3 is TGTGCCAGCAGCTTGGGCTTGAAGGACGGGGCTGAAAAACTGTTTTTT. Translation gives CASSLGLKDGAEKLFF.

This clone was observed a handful of times. The V call is TRBV28, the J call TRBJ2-1; TRBD1 matches 8 bases. V shed 4 bases, J shed 1 base, and the junction held 9 bases outside the gene matches. This CDR3 is 17 amino acids long. The germline V gene has CDR1 MDHEN and CDR2 SYDVKM. The CDR3 nucleotides read TGTGCCAGCAGTTCTGGGGCCCGGACAGGGTCCTACAATGAGCAGTTCTTC. It codes for CASSSGARTGSYNEQFF.

This chain links TRBV4-3 with TRBJ2-1; TRBD1 is a possible D gene (5 bases). The CDR3 consists of 15 residues. V lost 0 bases and J 4 bases, leaving 10 bases between the germline ends. Germline V gives CDR1 LGHNA, CDR2 YSLEER. This CDR3 is CASSQDQGQYNEQFF. DNA for the CDR3: TGCGCCAGCAGCCAAGACCAGGGTCAGTACAATGAGCAGTTCTTC.

The chain is built from TRBV6-1 and TRBJ2-7, with D possibly being TRBD2 (6 bases). The V gene's germline CDR1 is MNHNS and CDR2 SASEGT. The CDR3 is 16 residues long. Trimming cost V 1 base and J 3 bases, with 16 bases left between them. The CDR3 here is CASSEEWAGRLYEQYF. CDR3 sequence (DNA): TGTGCCAGCAGTGAAGAATGGGCGGGGCGGCTCTACGAGCAGTACTTC.

This clone was found a few times. The chain recombines TRBV5-5 with TRBJ1-6; a possible D gene is TRBD1 (5 bases). There are 13 residues in the CDR3. V lost 0 bases and J 8 bases, leaving 6 bases between the germline ends. From germline, CDR1 is SGHKS and CDR2 YYEKEE (reference sequence). CDR3 protein: CASSLAGYSPLHF. CDR3 nucleotides: TGTGCCAGCAGCTTGGCAGGGTATTCACCCCTCCACTTT.

The rearrangement uses TRBV11-2 and TRBJ2-3; D unclear. The germline gives CDR1 SGHAT, CDR2 FQNNGV. Trimming stripped 5 bases from V and 3 bases from J, with 6 bases between. CDR3 size: 12 residues. The CDR3 nucleotides are TGTGCCAGCAGCCTGGGGACAGATACGCAGTATTTT. It yields the protein CASSLGTDTQYF.

V usage is TRBV19 and J usage is TRBJ2-3, with unresolved D. Germline values: CDR1 LNHDA, CDR2 SQIVND (reference sequence). The V end was cut by 5 bases, the J end by 9 bases, with 9 bases between. The CDR3 sequence is 11 residues long. The CDR3: CASSSPGTQYF. The CDR3, as DNA: TGTGCCAGTAGTTCCCCCGGGACGCAGTATTTT.

The chain has TRBV6-5 and TRBJ1-2; no definite D call. There are 12 residues in the CDR3. Germline CDR1 MNHEY, CDR2 SVGAGI. V shed 6 bases and J shed 7 bases, with 12 bases lying between them. The CDR3: CASRPGPGGYTF. The DNA of the CDR3 is TGTGCCAGCAGGCCCGGACCGGGTGGCTACACCTTC.

The chain employs TRBV7-7 and TRBJ2-3; TRBD2 matches at 9 bases. CDR1 and CDR2 from the germline V gene are SSHAT and FNYEAQ (reference sequence). This CDR3 spans 15 amino acids. J was trimmed by 0 bases and V by 5 bases; bases with no gene match: 3. CDR3 region: CASSPGTSSTDTQYF. The DNA of the CDR3 is TGTGCCAGCAGCCCCGGGACTAGCAGCACAGATACGCAGTATTTT.

CDR3 loop: CASSDRSGSSYEQYF. CDR3 bases: TGCGCCAGCAGTGATCGTAGCGGGAGTTCCTACGAGCAGTACTTC. V gene TRBV10-2 combines with J gene TRBJ2-7; 9 nucleotides align to TRBD2. Germline V gene sequence: CDR1 WSHSY, CDR2 SAAADI. The CDR3 covers 15 residues. V was clipped by 3 bases and J by 1 base; unmatched bases: 4.

The rearrangement links TRBV11-3 to TRBJ2-3, with 15 bases lining up with TRBD2. Per germline, CDR1 SGHNT and CDR2 YENEEA. V was pared by 5 bases and J by 3 bases, with 3 bases of the junction left unmatched. This CDR3 has 16 amino acids. The CDR3 sequence is CASSPGTSGGTDTQYF. As DNA, the CDR3 is TGTGCCAGCAGCCCAGGGACTAGCGGGGGGACAGATACGCAGTATTTT.

The V call is TRBV5-1, the J call TRBJ2-2; tentative D call: TRBD1 (6 bases). The CDR3 sequence is 14 residues long. The V gene lost 3 bases and the J gene lost 4 bases, with 10 bases spanning the gap. Germline CDR1 and CDR2: SGHRS and YFSETQ. In DNA form, the CDR3 reads TGCGCCAGCAGCTACCAGGGGACCACCGGGGAGCTGTTTTTT. It codes for CASSYQGTTGELFF.

V gene TRBV5-1 combines with J gene TRBJ2-5, with 11 bases lining up with TRBD2. The V segment lost 3 bases and the J segment 0 bases; nucleotides outside the gene matches: 4. CDR3 length: 16 residues. Germline CDR1 is SGHRS and CDR2 is YFSETQ. CDR3 sequence: CASSSLTSGDQETQYF. CDR3 DNA: TGCGCCAGCAGCTCCCTGACTAGCGGGGACCAAGAGACCCAGTACTTC.

This sequence joins TRBV10-3 and TRBJ2-7; TRBD1 aligns across 8 bases. The CDR3 runs 15 residues. CDR1 is ENHRY, CDR2 SYGVKD, per germline. With 2 bases clipped from V and 3 bases from J, the junction kept 6 bases outside the gene matches. The CDR3 here is CAISEATGDLYEQYF. CDR3 sequence (DNA): TGTGCCATCAGTGAGGCGACAGGGGACCTCTACGAGCAGTACTTC.

This chain joins TRBV10-3 and TRBJ1-4; 9 bases are shared with TRBD1. Per germline, CDR1 ENHRY and CDR2 SYGVKD. Trimming took 10 bases from V and 8 from J; bases not matched to a gene: 8. The CDR3 spans 13 residues. Written as DNA, the CDR3 is TGTGCCACCCGGGACAGGGTCGACGAAAAACTGTTTTTT. As protein: CATRDRVDEKLFF.

The V call is TRBV6-1, the J call TRBJ2-2, with 13 bases aligning to TRBD2. J lost 6 bases, V lost 4 bases, and 8 bases had no gene match. The CDR3 loop spans 17 amino acids. The V gene's germline CDR1 is MNHNS and CDR2 SASEGT. This CDR3 is CASSVLAGGPSPGELFF. In nucleotides, the CDR3 is TGTGCCAGCAGTGTACTAGCGGGAGGGCCGTCGCCCGGGGAGCTGTTTTTT.

The chain couples TRBV5-6 to TRBJ1-1; D not resolved. The V gene's germline CDR1 is SGHDT and CDR2 YYEEEE. V was pared by 0 bases and J by 5 bases, with 11 bases between. CDR3 size: 14 residues. CDR3 in DNA: TGTGCCAGCAGCTTGGCTGGAGGCGGGACTGAAGCTTTCTTT. Its protein product is CASSLAGGGTEAFF.

The chain couples TRBV5-4 to TRBJ2-3; D gene uncertain. The CDR3 runs to 13 residues. Trimming cost V 2 bases and J 3 bases, with 7 bases left between them. Germline CDR1 and CDR2: SGHNT and YYREEE (reference sequence). The CDR3 region has the DNA TGTGCCAGCAGCTTCTTGGGGACAGATACGCAGTATTTT. Encoded protein: CASSFLGTDTQYF.

On this clone: Its ends do not fully match the called genes, so a read error is possible. This rearrangement joins TRBV7-2 to TRBJ2-3; D gene ambiguous. The CDR3 is 12 residues long. CDR1 is SGHTA and CDR2 is FQGNSA in the germline V gene. Here the CDR3 reads CASSLYWIRLDF. CDR3 coding DNA: TGTGCCAGCAGCTTATATTGGATACGCTTGGATTTT. The full variable domain, completed using reference TRBV7-2 and TRBJ2-3, is GAGVSQSPSNKVTEKGKDVELRCDPISGHTALYWYRQSLGQGLEFLIYFQGNSAPDKSGLPSDRFSAERTGGSVSTLTIQRTQQEDSAVYLCASSLYWIRLDFGPGTRLTVL.